Shown below are 19 T cell receptor beta chains from a single sample sequenced in a study of HIV-infected children after antiretroviral therapy interruption (dated by TCRdb to between 2017 and 2020). The protocol used for the library was 3' RACE. TCRdb names Illumina MiSeq as the instrument used. TCR libraries were built from RNA using a 3' RACE protocol with unique molecular identifiers to correct PCR amplification bias. TCRdb redid the processing of the public reads, applying fastp at Q25 and MiXCR, and retained in-frame beta chains. Every CDR3 protein is listed once, alongside the most common genes and DNA of its rows. Across this sample there are approximately 95,000 distinct CDR3 sequences, with less than 7% seen only once. The top ten constitute around 1.1% of the sample. The treatment or condition label, as the study defines it: PENTA 11 planned treatment interruption arm or continuous ART arm.

This specimen was CD45RA+ CD4+ T cells from PBMCs, pooled from several time points, taken from a donor given antiretroviral therapy, either interrupted or continuous. The sample's cell subset or site label, in plain terms: naive CD4+ CD45RA+ CD45RO- T cells. These receptors came from a pool of human donors with HIV.

There are many counts of this clonotype. The V call is TRBV18, the J call TRBJ2-3; D is undetermined. Trimming left V 6 bases short and J 2 bases short, with 18 bases between. Germline lookup yields CDR1 KGHSH and CDR2 LQKENI. The CDR3 covers 16 residues. The CDR3 DNA reads as TGTGCCAGCTCCCAGCAGGCCAGGACCCCCACAGATACGCAGTATTTT. This codes for CASSQQARTPTDTQYF.

At least ten counts were recorded for this clonotype. The chain carries TRBV2 and TRBJ1-2, with D uncertain. In germline, CDR1 is SNHLY, CDR2 FYNNEI. The CDR3 loop spans 14 amino acids. V dropped 4 bases and J dropped 8 bases, with 17 bases sitting between them. The CDR3 here is CASSVDTPLGGYTF. The CDR3 bases are TGTGCCAGCAGTGTCGACACGCCATTAGGGGGCTACACCTTC. The full variable domain, rest sourced from reference TRBV2 and TRBJ1-2, is EPEVTQTPSHQVTQMGQEVILRCVPISNHLYFYWYRQILGQKVEFLVSFYNNEISEKSEIFDDQFSVERPDGSNFTLKIRSTKLEDSAMYFCASSVDTPLGGYTFGSGTRLTVV.

In its sample, this clonotype was seen a few times. This chain joins TRBV7-3 and TRBJ2-3; 10 bases line up with TRBD2. The CDR3 contains 16 residues. CDR1 is SGHTA, CDR2 FQGTGA, per germline. The ends lost 1 base at V and 6 bases at J; junction bases unmatched: 7. The CDR3 protein is CASSLRSGGAGDTQYF. The CDR3 DNA reads TGTGCCAGCAGCTTAAGGAGCGGGGGGGCGGGGGATACGCAGTATTTT. Looking up the rest from reference TRBV7-3 and TRBJ2-3 gives the full variable domain: GAGVSQTPSNKVTEKGKYVELRCDPISGHTALYWYRQSLGQGPEFLIYFQGTGAADDSGLPNDRFFAVRPEGSVSTLKIQRTERGDSAVYLCASSLRSGGAGDTQYFGPGTRLTVL.

The V gene is TRBV19, the J gene TRBJ2-4; D gene unclear. Deletions cut 2 bases from V and 0 bases from J, with 11 bases between. The CDR3 covers 16 residues. Germline CDR1 and CDR2: LNHDA and SQIVND (reference sequence). CDR3 residues: CASSISQALAKNIQYF. As DNA, the CDR3 is TGTGCCAGTAGTATATCCCAGGCCTTAGCCAAAAACATTCAGTACTTC.

Details on this clonotype: At one end, the junction sequence differs from germline, possibly due to a read error. The CDR3 protein is CASSLRVVDYGHTF. In nucleotides, the CDR3 is TGTGCCAGCAGTTTAAGGGTAGTCGACTATGGCCACACCTTC. This chain connects TRBV12-3 or TRBV12-4 to TRBJ1-2; D call uncertain. CDR3 length: 14 residues.

This clonotype was counted a few times. The chain has TRBV2 and TRBJ1-4; 7 bases line up with TRBD1. The CDR3 is made up of 15 amino acids. V lost 3 bases, J lost 7 bases, and 8 bases stayed unmatched. The V gene's germline CDR1 is SNHLY and CDR2 FYNNEI. The CDR3 spells CASSDRFGTVEKLFF. CDR3 in DNA: TGTGCCAGCAGTGATCGTTTCGGGACAGTTGAAAAACTGTTTTTT.

The V call is TRBV27, the J call TRBJ1-5; the D is unclear. Trimming stripped 6 bases from V and 0 bases from J, with 15 bases between. The CDR3 totals 16 residues. Germline CDR1 reads MNHEY; CDR2 reads SMNVEV (reference sequence). CDR3 in DNA: TGTGCCAGCAGGCGCAAACCGAGCCTTAGCAATCAGCCCCAGCATTTT. Amino acid sequence: CASRRKPSLSNQPQHF.

By share of the sample, this clonotype is medium-sized. The chain recombines TRBV7-2 with TRBJ2-7; perhaps TRBD2 as D (5 bases). Between the trimmed V and J ends, which lost 9 bases and 3 bases, there was a span of 15 bases. The CDR3 has 13 amino acids. Germline lookup yields CDR1 SGHTA and CDR2 FQGNSA. The CDR3 reads CASSDQRLYEQYF. As DNA, the CDR3 is TGTGCCAGTTCAGATCAGCGGCTCTACGAGCAGTACTTC.

This clonotype is classed as medium-sized. V and J are TRBV10-3 and TRBJ2-3; TRBD1 or TRBD2 may be the D gene (5 bases each). This CDR3 spans 14 amino acids. The V end lost 4 bases, the J end lost 2 bases, and 10 bases lay between the germline ends. Germline lookup yields CDR1 ENHRY and CDR2 SYGVKD. This CDR3 reads CAISGGPATDTQYF. DNA of the CDR3: TGTGCCATCAGTGGGGGACCTGCCACAGATACGCAGTATTTT.

In this sample, this clonotype turned up a few times. The chain combines TRBV14 with TRBJ1-1; D uncertain. Germline assignment: CDR1 SGHDN and CDR2 FVKESK. The CDR3 runs to 12 residues. Trimming left V 2 bases short and J 5 bases short, with 6 bases between. The CDR3, as DNA: TGTGCCAGCAGCCAAACGGGTACTGAAGCTTTCTTT. Protein: CASSQTGTEAFF.

This clonotype was detected many times. At one end, the junction sequence differs from germline, possibly due to a read error. The chain has TRBV11-2 and TRBJ1-1; 10 nucleotides align to TRBD1. The CDR3 runs 13 residues. Germline CDR1 SGHAT, CDR2 FQNNGV. DNA of the CDR3: TGTCCCAGCAGTCGGGACAGGGGCCCTGAAGCTTTCTTT. Amino acid sequence: CPSSRDRGPEAFF.

V gene TRBV6-2 or TRBV6-3 combines with J gene TRBJ2-2; D not resolved. Germline CDR1 and CDR2: MNHEY and SVGEGT. The CDR3 is 11 amino acids. With 9 bases removed from V and 6 bases from J, the gap between germline ends came to 8 bases. CDR3 in amino acids: CARSAPGELFF. CDR3 bases: TGTGCCAGGAGCGCTCCCGGGGAGCTGTTTTTT.

This clonotype was seen more than once but under ten times. The chain recombines TRBV10-1 with TRBJ2-3, with 9 nucleotides matching TRBD1. Looked up from germline, CDR1 is WNHNN and CDR2 is SYGVQD (reference sequence). The CDR3 contains 15 residues. With V trimmed by 5 bases and J by 4 bases, 7 bases remained unmatched. CDR3 region: CASSSRDRVADTQYF. The CDR3 DNA follows: TGCGCCAGCAGTTCCCGGGACAGGGTTGCAGATACGCAGTATTTT.

This clonotype was seen many times. V gene TRBV11-2 combines with J gene TRBJ2-1; 11 nucleotides line up with TRBD2. Germline loops: CDR1 SGHAT, CDR2 FQNNGV. CDR3 length: 14 amino acids. V lost 3 bases, J lost 8 bases, and 3 bases stayed unmatched. The CDR3 protein is CASSFTSGGHEQFF. In DNA form, the CDR3 reads TGTGCCAGCAGCTTCACTAGCGGGGGACATGAGCAGTTCTTC. The full variable domain, with the rest looked up from reference TRBV11-2 and TRBJ2-1, is EAGVAQSPRYKIIEKRQSVAFWCNPISGHATLYWYQQILGQGPKLLIQFQNNGVVDDSQLPKDRFSAERLKGVDSTLKIQPAKLEDSAVYLCASSFTSGGHEQFFGPGTRLTVL.

This clonotype was detected ten times or more. CDR3 residues: CSARADYNEQFF. CDR3 in DNA: TGCAGCGCCCGGGCAGACTACAATGAGCAGTTCTTC. V is TRBV29-1 and J is TRBJ2-1; no firm D call. V lost 7 bases and J 3 bases, leaving 10 bases between the germline ends. Germline V gene data show CDR1 as SQVTM and CDR2 as ANQGSEA. The CDR3 totals 12 residues.

This clonotype was detected many times. The chain uses TRBV7-2 and TRBJ2-7; tentative D call: TRBD2 (5 bases). Trimming left V 2 bases short and J 3 bases short, with 11 bases between. CDR1 is SGHTA and CDR2 is FQGNSA in the germline V gene. The CDR3 is made up of 14 amino acids. The CDR3 bases are TGTGCCAGCAGCTTAAGGCTAGCAAGCTACGAGCAGTACTTC. Encoded protein: CASSLRLASYEQYF.

This clonotype was counted many times. The CDR3 region is CATSDPGLAPTQYF. The DNA for the CDR3 is TGTGCCACCAGTGACCCCGGACTAGCACCTACGCAGTATTTT. V is TRBV24-1 and J is TRBJ2-3; 8 bases line up with TRBD2. With 4 bases clipped from V and 8 bases from J, the junction kept 7 bases outside the gene matches. CDR1 is KGHDR and CDR2 is SFDVKD in the germline V gene. There are 14 residues in the CDR3.

This clonotype occurred many times. The chain uses TRBV29-1 and TRBJ1-1, with unresolved D. Germline values: CDR1 SQVTM, CDR2 ANQGSEA. The CDR3 has 13 amino acids. V lost 5 bases and J 3 bases, leaving 13 bases between the germline ends. CDR3 DNA sequence: TGCAGCGTTTGCTCTCAATCGTACACTGAAGCTTTCTTT. Amino acids: CSVCSQSYTEAFF. The full variable domain, with the rest looked up from reference TRBV29-1 and TRBJ1-1, is SAVISQKPSRDICQRGTSLTIQCQVDSQVTMMFWYRQQPGQSLTLIATANQGSEATYESGFVIDKFPISRPNLTFSTLTVSNMSPEDSSIYLCSVCSQSYTEAFFGQGTRLTVV.

In this sample, this clonotype turned up many times. J is TRBJ2-4 and V is TRBV20-1; D is unclear. The CDR3 has 17 amino acids. V lost 1 base and J 0 bases, leaving 16 bases between the germline ends. Germline CDR1 DFQATT, CDR2 SNEGSKA (reference sequence). CDR3 region: CSARGVQGALAKNIQYF. The CDR3 DNA is TGCAGTGCTAGAGGGGTCCAAGGAGCCCTAGCCAAAAACATTCAGTACTTC.